The source of this T cell receptor beta chain is a study of human T cells and chemical hapten exposure. Study-level information: Predominantly women, the patients had alopecia areata, totalis or universalis. The study, taken as a whole, reports: Patch test score was positively correlated with the counts of TCRs that had expanded at PT1.

This sample's time point: patch test 1, 2 weeks after DPC sensitization. This sample's treatment: therapeutic diphenylcyclopropenone sensitization with weekly scalp DPC. Total RNA came from unfractionated whole blood. This clonotype was recorded many times. Its target is not known. Germline CDR1 reads KGHDR; CDR2 reads SFDVKD. The CDR3 contains 13 residues. V was trimmed by 9 bases and J by 0 bases, leaving 5 bases between them. The library gave individual cDNA molecules unique molecular identifiers. In the source study's methods: Sample-level TCR yields exhibited a median of 95,638, with a range of roughly 23,224 to 750,000. TCRdb recomputed calls from the RACE reads with MiXCR, one row per CDR3 protein. The V and J calls and clone size come from TCRdb's table, not from the authors' own analysis. The data contain roughly 38,000 distinct CDR3 sequences, about 4% of them singletons.

The sequence derives from a man aged 50 to 60 with alopecia areata. Some clones in this sample may be carry-over from other donors' samples. Here the sequenced sample was whole blood, taken in connection with sensitization to the hapten diphenylcyclopropenone (DPC). This sequence joins TRBV24-1 and TRBJ1-6; unclear D gene. The CDR3 DNA sequence: TGTGCCACCTCGACCTCCTATAATTCACCCCTCCACTTT. Residues: CATSTSYNSPLHF.